Listed below are T cell receptor beta chains from one sample, sequenced in a study of T cells in Graves' hyperthyroidism and ophthalmopathy. TCRdb reanalysed the multiplex PCR reads using MiXCR and keeps one entry per CDR3 protein. The table shows some 400,000 distinct CDR3 sequences, with 14% occurring only once. Sequencing was performed on blood. These receptors were obtained from a woman aged 60-70 years with Graves' hyperthyroidism. Both conserved end residues are trimmed from each CDR3. The D gene is left open where the match is weak.

j_call v_call d_call cdr3_aa
TRBJ2-7 TRBV6-6 NA ASSYGRTDLGYEQY
TRBJ2-2 TRBV6-1 NA ATLRFTGELF
TRBJ2-7 TRBV2 TRBD2 ASSERGLAGRREQY
TRBJ2-3 TRBV7-2 NA ASSTRTGTQY
TRBJ2-2 TRBV6-4 NA ASSPEGHGGELF
TRBJ2-1 TRBV20-1 TRBD2 SARGSGSPYNEQF
TRBJ2-1 TRBV4-2 TRBD2 ASSQELAGVYNEQF
TRBJ2-1 TRBV30 NA AWSPTEGGWGNEQF
TRBJ2-6 TRBV7-9 NA ASSSRSSGANVLT
TRBJ2-1 TRBV20-1 TRBD2 SAHLAGYNEQF
TRBJ2-1 TRBV5-1 TRBD1 ASSLVGDRYNEQF
TRBJ1-2 TRBV10-3 NA AIRPSGFNSGYT
TRBJ2-2 TRBV12-5 NA ASGPTGYTGELF
TRBJ2-5 TRBV12-5 TRBD2 ASGLPGLAGETQY
TRBJ1-1 TRBV2 TRBD1 ASSEAVPGTVGHKNTEAF
TRBJ1-4 TRBV9 NA ASSVEEIPNEKLF
TRBJ2-3 TRBV24-1 NA ATSDPRGADTQY
TRBJ2-5 TRBV5-1 NA AGSLRGGLEETQY
TRBJ2-7 TRBV6-1 TRBD2 ATRDYYEQY
TRBJ2-5 TRBV18 NA ASSPQLESQETQY
TRBJ2-7 TRBV27 NA ASSPGTLRDEQY
TRBJ2-1 TRBV27 TRBD2 ASSLSLAGGHSFVNEQF
TRBJ2-3 TRBV18 NA ASSPSDSTDTQY
TRBJ1-2 TRBV7-9 NA ASSLGWSSASDGYT
TRBJ2-2 TRBV3-1 TRBD2 ASSQDPGLAGKYSGELF
TRBJ2-1 TRBV11-2 NA ASSSMTGGFYDEQF
TRBJ1-1 TRBV3-1 NA ASSQGSVGEAF